A single sample gave rise to the 23 T cell receptor beta chains below, sequenced in a study of cytomegalovirus exposure and HLA in healthy donors. Both 60 Vbeta primers and 13 Jbeta primers went into the PCR. The assay was immunoSEQ multiplex PCR, and TCRdb's table has in-frame clones only and misses some. Of 55,000 to 70,000 clones in the sample, about 81% were seen once. Sequencing input: PBMCs. These TCRs come from a woman aged 30 to 39 in good health and CMV-seronegative.

V gene TRBV4-3 combines with J gene TRBJ2-1, with TRBD2 matching over 9 bases. V was pared by 4 bases and J by 5 bases, with 3 bases of the junction left unmatched. This CDR3 is 14 amino acids long. Per germline, CDR1 LGHNA and CDR2 YSLEER. CDR3 amino acids: CASSRGRVDNEQFF. The CDR3 coding sequence is TGCGCCAGCAGCCGCGGGAGGGTAGACAATGAGCAGTTCTTC.

The chain is built from TRBV6-1 and TRBJ2-7; 9 bases map to TRBD2. Germline V gene data show CDR1 as MNHNS and CDR2 as SASEGT. The CDR3 has 14 amino acids. Unmatched junction bases numbered 5, after V lost 6 bases and J lost 2 bases. The CDR3 region is CASRNSGSPYEQYV. For the CDR3, the DNA is TGTGCCAGCAGAAATAGCGGGAGTCCCTACGAGCAGTACGTC.

This chain uses TRBV29-1 with TRBJ2-1; tentative D call: TRBD2 (5 bases). CDR3 length equals 14 residues. V lost 4 bases to trimming and J lost 2 bases, with 12 bases between them. Germline assignment: CDR1 SQVTM and CDR2 ANQGSEA. This CDR3 reads CSVAVSGTYNEQFF. In nucleotides, the CDR3 is TGCAGCGTTGCCGTAAGCGGAACCTACAATGAGCAGTTCTTC.

This clone was detected only a few times. V gene TRBV6-1 combines with J gene TRBJ1-3; unclear D gene. Germline CDR1 reads MNHNS; CDR2 reads SASEGT. The CDR3 length is 17 residues. V dropped 0 bases and J dropped 0 bases, with 12 bases sitting between them. CDR3 loop: CASSEARGSRSGNTIYF. For the CDR3, the DNA is TGTGCCAGCAGTGAAGCGCGAGGCAGCCGCTCTGGAAACACCATATATTTT.

The rearrangement joins TRBV7-9 to TRBJ2-5; unclear D gene. The CDR3 sequence is 13 residues long. Germline V gene lookup returns CDR1 SEHNR and CDR2 FQNEAQ (reference sequence). Trimming stripped 3 bases from V and 0 bases from J, with 5 bases between. DNA of the CDR3: TGTGCCAGCAGCTTCCGGGACCAAGAGACCCAGTACTTC. It translates to CASSFRDQETQYF.

This chain connects TRBV16 to TRBJ2-5; the match to TRBD1 covers 8 bases. The J segment lost 5 bases and the V segment lost 4 bases, leaving 6 bases of the junction unmatched. This CDR3 comprises 14 residues. Germline V gene data show CDR1 as KGHSY and CDR2 as FQNENV. CDR3 nucleotides: TGTGCCAGCAGCCGGGACAGGAGGGGGGAGACCCAGTACTTC. Amino acids: CASSRDRRGETQYF.

The rearrangement links TRBV4-1 to TRBJ2-7; the D is unclear. The V end lost 2 bases, the J end lost 4 bases, and 6 bases lay between the germline ends. Germline CDR1 is MGHRA and CDR2 is YSYEKL. The CDR3 runs to 12 residues. In nucleotides, the CDR3 is TGCGCCAGCAGCCAACCCAATTACGAGCAGTACTTC. Protein: CASSQPNYEQYF.

This clone showed up just a few times. V is TRBV5-4 and J is TRBJ2-3; TRBD1 matches 9 bases. Trimming cost V 4 bases and J 2 bases; bases outside gene matches: 5. The CDR3 sequence is 15 residues long. Germline V CDR1 and CDR2: SGHNT, YYREEE (reference sequence). DNA of the CDR3: TGTGCCAGCAGCACAGGGGGCTTTGACACAGATACGCAGTATTTT. Translation gives CASSTGGFDTDTQYF.

In this sample, this clone turned up a few times. The chain is built from TRBV15 and TRBJ2-5; a possible D gene is TRBD2 (5 bases). V gave up 0 bases and J gave up 4 bases, with 6 bases separating them. CDR3 length: 13 residues. CDR1 LNHNV and CDR2 YYDKDF come from the germline V gene (reference sequence). The CDR3 DNA sequence: TGTGCCACCAGCAGAGATCGGGGAGAGACCCAGTACTTC. Residues: CATSRDRGETQYF. Full variable domain (rest looked up from reference TRBV15 and TRBJ2-5): DAMVIQNPRYQVTQFGKPVTLSCSQTLNHNVMYWYQQKSSQAPKLLFHYYDKDFNNEADTPDNFQSRRPNTSFCFLDIRSPGLGDTAMYLCATSRDRGETQYFGPGTRLLVL.

The chain links TRBV28 to TRBJ1-1; 7 bases match TRBD1. The CDR3 contains 17 residues. Trimming cost V 6 bases and J 0 bases; bases outside gene matches: 13. Germline loops: CDR1 MDHEN, CDR2 SYDVKM. CDR3 nucleotides: TGTGCCAGCAGCTTCGGATGGGCAGGGGGAATGAACACTGAAGCTTTCTTT. Its translation: CASSFGWAGGMNTEAFF.

The chain uses TRBV25-1 and TRBJ2-1; 12 bases agree with TRBD2. Germline CDR1 is MGHDK and CDR2 is SYGVNS. The CDR3 runs to 15 residues. The trim removed 6 bases at V and 14 bases at J, leaving 14 bases unmatched. In DNA form, the CDR3 reads TGTGCCAGCAGCAAGCTGTTAGCTAGCGGGAGGGCGGAGTTCTTC. This codes for CASSKLLASGRAEFF.

The V and J genes are TRBV7-8 and TRBJ1-2; tentatively, D is TRBD1 (5 bases). Germline V CDR1 and CDR2: SGHVS, FQNEAQ. V was trimmed by 1 base and J by 5 bases, leaving 14 bases between them. This CDR3 comprises 15 residues. The CDR3 DNA follows: TGTGCCAGCAGCTTAGTGATGACAGAAAATTATGGCTACACCTTC. It is translated as CASSLVMTENYGYTF. The entire variable domain, with the rest obtained from reference TRBV7-8 and TRBJ1-2, is as follows: GAGVSQSPRYKVAKRGQDVALRCDPISGHVSLFWYQQALGQGPEFLTYFQNEAQLDKSGLPSDRFFAERPEGSVSTLKIQRTQQEDSAVYLCASSLVMTENYGYTFGSGTRLTVV.

This clone appeared once. The chain recombines TRBV5-1 with TRBJ1-1; 11 bases agree with TRBD1. The CDR3 has 14 amino acids. Trimming removed 4 bases from V and 4 bases from J; junction bases left unmatched: 3. The V gene's germline CDR1 is SGHRS and CDR2 YFSETQ. The CDR3 bases are TGCGCCAGCAGCCCCGGGACAGGGGGCACTGAAGCTTTCTTT. Translating gives CASSPGTGGTEAFF.

Turning to this clone: Relative to the germline gene, one junction end is altered; a read error may explain this. This chain uses TRBV4-1 with TRBJ2-7, with 8 positions matching TRBD2. Germline-derived CDR1 and CDR2 are MGHRA and YSYEKL. There are 11 residues in the CDR3. This chain's CDR3 is CASSSAGLVVF. The CDR3 DNA reads as TGCGCCAGCAGTAGCGCGGGACTAGTCGTCTTC.

This clone came up a few times. The chain links TRBV25-1 to TRBJ2-1, with 10 bases fitting TRBD2. CDR3 length equals 18 residues. V trimming: 2 bases; J trimming: 6 bases; junction bases outside the gene matches: 13. From germline, CDR1 is MGHDK and CDR2 SYGVNS. The CDR3 coding sequence is TGTGCCAGCAGTGAAGGACGATGGAGCGGGAGGGCCACCAATGAGCAGTTCTTC. Amino acid sequence: CASSEGRWSGRATNEQFF.

As to this clone: Other DNA sequences in the sample encode the same CDR3. The chain couples TRBV19 to TRBJ1-2; D is perhaps TRBD1 (5 bases). The CDR3 consists of 14 residues. Germline V gene data show CDR1 as LNHDA and CDR2 as SQIVND (reference sequence). The CDR3 coding sequence is TGTGCTAGTTGTAAAGAAGGGGCGGCATACGGCTACACCTTC. Translated: CASCKEGAAYGYTF. The variable domain in full, completed from reference TRBV19 and TRBJ1-2, reads DGGITQSPKYLFRKEGQNVTLSCEQNLNHDAMYWYRQDPGQGLRLIYYSQIVNDFQKGDIAEGYSVSREKKESFPLTVTSAQKNPTAFYLCASCKEGAAYGYTFGSGTRLTVV.

This chain joins TRBV18 and TRBJ1-2; 9 bases are a match to TRBD1. This CDR3 comprises 16 residues. V lost 4 bases and J lost 3; bases outside the gene matches: 9. Germline values: CDR1 KGHSH, CDR2 LQKENI. CDR3 bases: TGTGCCAGCTCACAGACTACAGGGGGCTACGACTATGGCTACACCTTC. This translates into CASSQTTGGYDYGYTF.

Points on this clone: The junction and the germline gene differ at one end; a read error may be behind it. The V call is TRBV7-9, the J call TRBJ1-3, with a possible D match to TRBD1 (5 bases). This CDR3 is built from 16 residues. Germline loops: CDR1 SEHNR, CDR2 FQNEAQ (reference sequence). CDR3: CSSSLARQGLGNTIYF. The DNA for the CDR3 is TGTTCCAGCAGCTTAGCGCGGCAGGGTCTAGGAAACACCATATATTTT. Supplemented by reference TRBV7-9 and TRBJ1-3, the full variable domain reads DTGVSQNPRHKITKRGQNVTFRCDPISEHNRLYWYRQTLGQGPEFLTYFQNEAQLEKSRLLSDRFSAERPKGSFSTLEIQRTEQGDSAMYLCSSSLARQGLGNTIYFGEGSWLTVV.

The chain employs TRBV4-1 and TRBJ2-1, with D perhaps matching TRBD1 (6 bases). The CDR3 has 16 residues. Germline-derived CDR1 and CDR2 are MGHRA and YSYEKL. V was cut by 6 bases and J by 1 base, with 16 bases left in between. CDR3 loop: CASRSSGTHSYNEQFF. CDR3 coding DNA: TGCGCCAGCAGGAGCTCCGGGACACATTCCTACAATGAGCAGTTCTTC.

J is TRBJ2-1 and V is TRBV19; 10 bases map to TRBD2. V was pared by 4 bases and J by 7 bases, with 10 bases of the junction left unmatched. CDR3 length: 16 amino acids. From germline, CDR1 is LNHDA and CDR2 SQIVND (reference sequence). The CDR3 sequence is CASSKRLAGVVNEQFF. The DNA for the CDR3 is TGTGCCAGTAGTAAGCGGCTAGCGGGAGTAGTGAATGAGCAGTTCTTC.

This clone appeared a few times. This chain uses TRBV14 with TRBJ1-1, with 8 bases lining up with TRBD1. CDR3 length: 14 residues. V gave up 0 bases and J gave up 10 bases; unmatched junction bases: 7. CDR1 and CDR2 (germline): SGHDN, FVKESK. The CDR3 nucleotides read TGTGCCAGCAGCCAAGATATACGACAGGGGTTAGCTTTCTTT. This encodes CASSQDIRQGLAFF.

The CDR3 nucleotides read TGTGCCAGCAGGTCCCCGGGAGCGAGGCAAGAGACCCAGTACTTC. Its protein product is CASRSPGARQETQYF. The chain is built from TRBV7-2 and TRBJ2-5; a possible D gene is TRBD2 (6 bases). The germline V gene has CDR1 SGHTA and CDR2 FQGNSA. The CDR3 sequence is 15 residues long. V dropped 6 bases and J dropped 2 bases, with 16 bases sitting between them.

The rearrangement joins TRBV6-5 to TRBJ2-5, with TRBD2 identical over 11 bases. The germline V gene has CDR1 MNHEY and CDR2 SVGAGI. The V gene end was trimmed by 0 bases and the J gene end by 5 bases; junction bases not matched to a gene: 5. The CDR3 has 16 amino acids. CDR3 nucleotide sequence: TGTGCCAGCAGTTACTCTACTAGCGGGAGTATGGAGACCCAGTACTTC. It codes for CASSYSTSGSMETQYF.